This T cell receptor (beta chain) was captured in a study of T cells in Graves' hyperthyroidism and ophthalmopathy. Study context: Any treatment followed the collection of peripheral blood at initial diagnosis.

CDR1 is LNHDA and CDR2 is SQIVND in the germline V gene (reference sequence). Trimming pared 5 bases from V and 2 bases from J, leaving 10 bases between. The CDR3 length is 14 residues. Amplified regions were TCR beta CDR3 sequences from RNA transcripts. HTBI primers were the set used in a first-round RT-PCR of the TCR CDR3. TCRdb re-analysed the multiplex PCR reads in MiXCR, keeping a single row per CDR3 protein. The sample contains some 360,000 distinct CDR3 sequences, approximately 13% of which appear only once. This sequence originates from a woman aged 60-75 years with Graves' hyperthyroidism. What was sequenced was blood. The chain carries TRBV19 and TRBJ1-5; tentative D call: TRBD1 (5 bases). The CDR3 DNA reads TGTGCCAGTAGTCATCAAGGGGGCAATCAGCCCCAGCATTTT. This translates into CASSHQGGNQPQHF.